Presented here are 23 T cell receptor beta chains from one specimen sequenced in a study of T-cell memory formation after mild COVID-19. TCRdb reprocessed the 5' RACE reads with MiXCR, giving one entry per CDR3 protein. The table has about 190,000 distinct CDR3 sequences, about 18% seen once; the top ten hold roughly 2.3%. The specimen was PBMCs or a T cell subset sorted from them (not recorded which). The receptors come from an adult woman who had mild COVID-19 (a few samples of this study predate the infection). Cell type and time point are not known.

This clonotype appeared many times. V is TRBV5-1 and J is TRBJ2-3, with D possibly being TRBD2 (5 bases). CDR3 length: 14 amino acids. Deletions cut 6 bases from V and 0 bases from J, with 11 bases between. Per germline, CDR1 SGHRS and CDR2 YFSETQ. The CDR3 nucleotides are TGCGCCAGCATTGAGGGCCCTAGCACAGATACGCAGTATTTT. Its protein is CASIEGPSTDTQYF.

This clonotype came up many times. V gene TRBV7-2 combines with J gene TRBJ2-3; D is unclear. Trimming took off 4 bases at V and 2 bases at J, with 10 bases between the two ends. CDR1 and CDR2 from the germline V gene are SGHTA and FQGNSA. The CDR3 runs to 14 residues. CDR3 sequence: CASSSYPNTDTQYF. The CDR3 DNA is TGTGCCAGCAGCTCCTACCCGAACACAGATACGCAGTATTTT.

The chain is built from TRBV24-1 and TRBJ1-2; D not resolved. Germline CDR1 is KGHDR and CDR2 is SFDVKD. This CDR3 comprises 14 residues. Between the trimmed V and J ends, which lost 3 bases and 4 bases, there was a span of 11 bases. The CDR3 is CATSDPRTTYGYTF. The CDR3 DNA reads as TGTGCCACCAGTGATCCCAGGACGACCTATGGCTACACCTTC.

The chain has TRBV24-1 and TRBJ2-3; possible D gene TRBD2, 5 bases. Trimming removed 1 base from V and 6 bases from J, with 13 bases in between. Germline assignment: CDR1 KGHDR and CDR2 SFDVKD. The CDR3 has 15 residues. The CDR3 DNA follows: TGTGCCACCAGTGATTTTACGGACTCTCTGGATACGCAGTATTTT. Translated, it gives CATSDFTDSLDTQYF.

The chain is built from TRBV19 and TRBJ1-5; D might be TRBD1 (6 bases). The CDR3 runs to 16 residues. Germline V gives CDR1 LNHDA, CDR2 SQIVND (reference sequence). Trimming cost V 3 bases and J 5 bases, with 17 bases left between them. CDR3 nucleotides: TGTGCCAGTAGTATTGGGCGGGGGCAGTTTGATCAGCCCCAGCATTTT. Amino acid sequence: CASSIGRGQFDQPQHF.

This clonotype was detected a few times. The chain carries TRBV30 and TRBJ2-1; weak D call: TRBD2 (6 bases). This CDR3 spans 16 amino acids. Trimming left V 0 bases short and J 8 bases short, with 20 bases between. The germline V gene encodes CDR1 GTSNPN and CDR2 SVGIG (reference sequence). The CDR3 nucleotides read TGTGCCTGGAGTGTATTCGGGGACTGGAGAGGCGATGAGCAGTTCTTC. Protein: CAWSVFGDWRGDEQFF.

This sequence joins TRBV12-5 and TRBJ1-2, with TRBD1 identical over 9 bases. CDR3 length: 14 amino acids. V gave up 5 bases and J gave up 7 bases; unmatched junction bases: 8. Germline V gives CDR1 LGHNT, CDR2 FRNRAP. In nucleotides, the CDR3 is TGTGCTAGTGGTCCGGGGACAGGGCCTACTGGCTACACCTTC. Translating it yields CASGPGTGPTGYTF.

The table lists this clonotype with a few counts. V is TRBV6-6 and J is TRBJ1-3; D gene ambiguous. The CDR3 sequence is 15 residues long. The V gene's germline CDR1 is MNHNY and CDR2 SVGAGI (reference sequence). V lost 2 bases, J lost 7 bases, and 15 bases lay in between. The CDR3 DNA follows: TGTGCCAGCAGTTACCTGACCCCATCGGTCAACACCATATATTTT. This gives the protein CASSYLTPSVNTIYF.

The J gene is TRBJ2-2, the V gene TRBV6-1; TRBD2 is a possible D gene (7 bases). CDR3 size: 16 residues. V shed 3 bases and J shed 4 bases, with 15 bases lying between them. Germline CDR1 and CDR2: MNHNS and SASEGT. CDR3 bases: TGTGCCAGCAGTGAGAGGGGGGGTCTAGGCACCGGGGAGCTGTTTTTT. This gives the protein CASSERGGLGTGELFF.

The chain links TRBV14 to TRBJ1-6; D not resolved. Germline V lookup: CDR1 SGHDN, CDR2 FVKESK. CDR3 length: 13 amino acids. V gave up 2 bases and J gave up 8 bases, with 7 bases separating them. The CDR3 DNA sequence: TGTGCCAGCAGCCAAACAAGGGATTCACCCCTCCACTTT. Its translation is CASSQTRDSPLHF.

The chain links TRBV5-1 to TRBJ2-7; D is possibly TRBD2 (6 bases). There are 14 residues in the CDR3. Germline CDR1 and CDR2: SGHRS and YFSETQ. Trimming took 3 bases from V and 1 from J, leaving 11 bases between them. CDR3 protein: CASSSGGGSYEQYF. The CDR3 DNA follows: TGCGCCAGCAGCTCCGGGGGTGGATCCTACGAGCAGTACTTC.

In its sample, this clonotype was seen a few times. The chain combines TRBV5-1 with TRBJ2-5; the D call may be TRBD1 or TRBD2 (5 bases each). The V gene's germline CDR1 is SGHRS and CDR2 YFSETQ. CDR3 size: 16 residues. Trimming pared 4 bases from V and 7 bases from J, leaving 23 bases between. As DNA, the CDR3 is TGCGCCAGCAGCAGCTCCGGGACCCAAAGACTCGGGACCCAGTACTTC. Protein product: CASSSSGTQRLGTQYF.

This clonotype showed up just a few times. The V gene is TRBV7-2, the J gene TRBJ2-3; D is unclear. Deletions cut 5 bases from V and 4 bases from J, with 16 bases between. The CDR3 is 15 residues long. Germline CDR1 and CDR2: SGHTA and FQGNSA. CDR3 sequence (DNA): TGTGCCAGCAGCAATCGACCTAACCCTTCAGATACGCAGTATTTT. Residues: CASSNRPNPSDTQYF.

There are many counts of this clonotype. The CDR3 loop reads CASAQGELNYGYTF. Written as DNA, the CDR3 is TGTGCCTCCGCACAGGGGGAGCTTAACTATGGCTACACCTTC. V usage is TRBV12-3 or TRBV12-4 and J usage is TRBJ1-2; the match to TRBD1 covers 8 bases. The CDR3 runs 14 residues. Losses at the gene ends were 11 bases for V and 1 base for J; bases not matched to a gene: 9.

The table lists this clonotype with a few counts. The rearrangement uses TRBV12-3 or TRBV12-4 and TRBJ2-1; unclear D gene. V lost 3 bases and J 9 bases, leaving 6 bases between the germline ends. The CDR3 is 11 amino acids. The CDR3 loop reads CASSFGPEQFF. The CDR3 DNA sequence: TGTGCCAGCAGTTTTGGTCCTGAGCAGTTCTTC.

This clonotype turned up a few times. V is TRBV6-2 or TRBV6-3 and J is TRBJ2-3, with D possibly TRBD1 on 6 matching bases. The CDR3 length is 15 residues. Trimming left V 6 bases short and J 7 bases short, with 20 bases between. CDR1 and CDR2 (germline): MNHEY, SVGEGT. The CDR3 loop is CASRRSGNQGYTQYF. The CDR3 coding sequence is TGTGCCAGCAGACGCTCGGGAAACCAGGGGTATACGCAGTATTTT.

This rearrangement joins TRBV18 to TRBJ1-3; the match to TRBD1 covers 7 bases. J gave up 0 bases and V 3 bases, and 11 bases lay outside the gene matches. The CDR3 runs 18 residues. Per the germline V gene, CDR1 is KGHSH and CDR2 is LQKENI. In nucleotides, the CDR3 is TGTGCCAGCTCACCCCCCCGACAGGGCCGCTTCTCTGGAAACACCATATATTTT. Protein product: CASSPPRQGRFSGNTIYF.

The chain joins TRBV7-3 to TRBJ2-5; TRBD2 matches at 10 bases. Trimming took 2 bases from V and 1 from J; bases not matched to a gene: 7. Germline V gives CDR1 SGHTA, CDR2 FQGTGA. This CDR3 is 17 amino acids long. The CDR3 region has the DNA TGTGCCAGCAGCTTACGACGAGCGGGGGGGCCCCAAGAGACCCAGTACTTC. It yields the protein CASSLRRAGGPQETQYF.

This clonotype was detected only a few times. V and J are TRBV5-5 and TRBJ2-1; the match to TRBD2 covers 11 bases. The length of the CDR3 is 15 residues. Trimming removed 4 bases from V and 3 bases from J; junction bases left unmatched: 3. The germline V gene has CDR1 SGHKS and CDR2 YYEKEE (reference sequence). The DNA for the CDR3 is TGTGCCAGCAGCACGACTAGCGGGGACTACAATGAGCAGTTCTTC. Encoded protein: CASSTTSGDYNEQFF.

The chain is built from TRBV9 and TRBJ2-7; weak D call: TRBD2 (6 bases). The CDR3 spans 15 residues. Per the germline V gene, CDR1 is SGDLS and CDR2 is YYNGEE. Between the trimmed V and J ends, which lost 0 bases and 7 bases, there was a span of 17 bases. The DNA of the CDR3 is TGTGCCAGCAGCGTAGCGGGGACTCTCTCCGGGGAGCAGTACTTC. This gives the protein CASSVAGTLSGEQYF.

The chain links TRBV20-1 to TRBJ1-4; D unclear. This CDR3 is built from 12 residues. V was pared by 3 bases and J by 5 bases, with 7 bases between. Germline V lookup: CDR1 DFQATT, CDR2 SNEGSKA (reference sequence). The CDR3 loop reads CSASRQNEKLFF. The CDR3 DNA reads as TGCAGTGCTAGTCGTCAAAATGAAAAACTGTTTTTT.

The genes are TRBV9 and TRBJ2-5; the D is unclear. Germline V lookup: CDR1 SGDLS, CDR2 YYNGEE. V shed 1 base and J shed 4 bases, with 11 bases lying between them. The CDR3 sequence is 14 residues long. The CDR3 nucleotides are TGTGCCAGCAGCGTACAGGTGGAATCAGAGACCCAGTACTTC. Translated: CASSVQVESETQYF.

The V gene is TRBV24-1, the J gene TRBJ2-3; TRBD1 might be the D (6 bases). Germline CDR1 reads KGHDR; CDR2 reads SFDVKD. Deletions cut 7 bases from V and 3 bases from J, with 13 bases between. This CDR3 spans 14 amino acids. The chain's CDR3 is CATRGTGSTDTQYF. The CDR3 bases are TGTGCCACCAGGGGTACAGGGTCTACAGATACGCAGTATTTT.